This TCR beta chain was sequenced for a study of cytomegalovirus exposure and HLA in healthy donors. General study findings and limits: Solely CMV serostatus was available to characterize immune exposure. Cytomegalovirus status was reportedly diagnosed by the classifier with high sensitivity and specificity.

Nominally healthy donors were sampled, though unrecorded immune exposures were likely. Amplification used 60 Vbeta primers and 13 Jbeta primers. In the authors' workflow: It was a later analysis that counted about 80 million unique TCR beta chains, of which some 12 million were shared. TCRdb's table, derived via immunoSEQ multiplex PCR, lists solely in-frame clones and lacks some. Clonal size and the V and J genes are those of that table, whereas D and trimming came from the DNA. The table includes about 130,000 clones, 75% detected once. With respect to this clone: Antigen specificity is unknown.

The V and J ends lost 4 bases and 7 bases, in that order; junction bases with no gene match: 8. The germline gives CDR1 MGHRA, CDR2 YSYEKL. The CDR3 loop spans 16 amino acids. The rearrangement uses TRBV4-1 and TRBJ2-1, with 12 nucleotides matching TRBD2. Sequenced sample: PBMCs. This TCR was recovered from a woman aged 50 to 60 in good health and CMV-seronegative. The CDR3 loop reads CASSLRLAGVENEQFF. In DNA, the CDR3 is TGCGCCAGCAGCCTTCGACTAGCGGGGGTTGAGAATGAGCAGTTCTTC.